This T cell receptor (beta chain) was sequenced during a study of CD8 T cells in Susac syndrome. Study-wide findings and caveats: TCR sequencing and HLA analysis covered a relatively small number of individuals.

As regards this clonotype: The antigen remains unidentified.

The authors reverse transcribed roughly 0.5 to 1 ug RNA with random hexamers. A single record per CDR3 protein comes from TCRdb applying MiXCR to the immunoSEQ multiplex PCR reads. The table lists under 200,000 distinct CDR3 sequences, approximately 95% of them singletons. Trimming removed 2 bases from V and 3 bases from J, with 15 bases in between. Germline CDR1 and CDR2: SGHRS and YFSETQ. The CDR3 length is 15 residues. CD8+ and CD4+ T cells from blood underwent TCR beta sequencing. Through negative isolation, CD4+ and CD8+ T cells were obtained, while TEMRA cells were enriched using FACS. The sequence came from a human donor with multiple sclerosis. This chain joins TRBV5-1 and TRBJ2-7, with a possible D match to TRBD2 (5 bases). The sequencing input was CD8+ T cells from PBMCs. As DNA, the CDR3 is TGCGCCAGCAGCTTTAGTCCAGAGGGAAGCTACGAGCAGTACTTC. Protein sequence: CASSFSPEGSYEQYF.